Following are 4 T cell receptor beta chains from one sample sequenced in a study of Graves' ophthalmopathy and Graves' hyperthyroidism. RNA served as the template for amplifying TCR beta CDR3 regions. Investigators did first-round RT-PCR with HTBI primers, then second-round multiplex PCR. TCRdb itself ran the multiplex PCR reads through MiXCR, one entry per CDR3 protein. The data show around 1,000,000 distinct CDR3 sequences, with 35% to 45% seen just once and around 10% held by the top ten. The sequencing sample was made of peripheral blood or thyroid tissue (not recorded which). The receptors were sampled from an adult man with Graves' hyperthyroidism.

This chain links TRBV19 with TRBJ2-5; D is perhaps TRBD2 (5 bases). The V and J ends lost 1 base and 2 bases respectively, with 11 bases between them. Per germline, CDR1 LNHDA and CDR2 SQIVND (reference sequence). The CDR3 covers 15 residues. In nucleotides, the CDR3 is TGTGCCAGTAGTATAGTACTAAGCGGACAAGAGACCCAGTACTTC. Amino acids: CASSIVLSGQETQYF.

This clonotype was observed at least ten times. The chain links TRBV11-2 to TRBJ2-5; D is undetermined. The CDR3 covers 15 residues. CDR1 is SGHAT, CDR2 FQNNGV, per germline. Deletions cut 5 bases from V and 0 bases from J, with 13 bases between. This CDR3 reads CASSQIDGYQETQYF. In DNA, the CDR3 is TGTGCCAGCAGCCAGATAGACGGATACCAAGAGACCCAGTACTTC.

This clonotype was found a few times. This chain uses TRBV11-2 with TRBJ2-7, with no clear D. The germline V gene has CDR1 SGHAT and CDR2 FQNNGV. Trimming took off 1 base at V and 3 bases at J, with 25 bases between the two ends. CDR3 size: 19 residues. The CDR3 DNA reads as TGTGCCAGCAGCTTAGGACGCCGGGCTTTGGCCCGGGCAAGCTACGAGCAGTACTTC. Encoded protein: CASSLGRRALARASYEQYF.

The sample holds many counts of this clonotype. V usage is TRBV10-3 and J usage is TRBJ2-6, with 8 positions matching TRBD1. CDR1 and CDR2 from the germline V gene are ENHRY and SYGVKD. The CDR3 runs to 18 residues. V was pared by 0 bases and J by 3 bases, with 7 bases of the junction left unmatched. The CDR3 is CAISESGTGRSGANVLTF. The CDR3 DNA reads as TGTGCCATCAGTGAGTCCGGGACAGGAAGAAGTGGGGCCAACGTCCTGACTTTC.